The rows below give T cell receptor beta chains drawn from one sample of a study of Ad26.COV2.S vaccination and SARS-CoV-2 variants. Repertoires were generated with immunoSEQ multiplex PCR, while TCRdb's copy carries only in-frame clones and drops some. The sample has some 500,000 clones, roughly 89% seen once. The specimen was peripheral blood, collected in a trial of Ad26.COV2.S vaccine versus placebo. All receptors derive from a person between 18 and 65 years old who received the Ad26.COV2.S COVID-19 vaccine or a placebo. Each CDR3 is given with its conserved first and last residue. Fields, in order: clone size, V gene, J gene, D gene, CDR3 protein, CDR3 DNA. The D gene is left open where the match is weak. Not every row has a clone size; where given, it reads once, few, many or a size class.

-	TRBV7-9	TRBJ2-1	-	CASSLSRVLDNEQFF	TGTGCCAGCAGCTTATCGCGGGTGCTTGATAATGAGCAGTTCTTC
many	TRBV11-1	TRBJ1-1	-	CASTENMNTEAFF	TGTGCCAGCACCGAGAATATGAACACTGAAGCTTTCTTT
few	TRBV25-1	TRBJ2-2	TRBD2	CASRVSGVNTGELFF	TGTGCCAGCAGGGTTAGCGGGGTGAACACCGGGGAGCTGTTTTTT
-	TRBV5-5	TRBJ2-2	-	CASRGWRAETGELFF	TGTGCCAGCAGGGGGTGGCGGGCTGAGACCGGGGAGCTGTTTTTT
-	TRBV7-8	TRBJ2-3	-	CASSRGPSTDTQYF	TGTGCCAGCAGCCGAGGACCGTCCACAGATACGCAGTATTTT
-	TRBV5-1	TRBJ1-1	-	CASSLDGAQTEAFF	TGCGCCAGCAGCTTGGATGGGGCGCAGACTGAAGCTTTCTTT
-	TRBV19	TRBJ1-2	-	CASSPHPLTGRRGYTF	TGTGCCAGTAGTCCTCACCCCTTAACAGGGAGGCGCGGCTACACCTTC
-	TRBV18	TRBJ2-4	-	CASSPSGSKNIQYF	TGTGCCAGCTCACCGTCGGGCAGCAAAAACATTCAGTACTTC
-	TRBV9	TRBJ2-7	-	CASSVEGTRGDEQYF	TGTGCCAGCAGCGTAGAAGGGACAAGGGGCGACGAGCAGTACTTC
-	TRBV5-1	TRBJ1-4	-	CASSLVGGLGEKLFF	TGCGCCAGCAGCTTGGTCGGGGGGCTCGGTGAAAAACTGTTTTTT
-	TRBV5-4	TRBJ1-2	-	CASSLDSNYGYTF	TGTGCCAGCAGCTTGGACAGTAACTATGGCTACACCTTC
-	TRBV18	TRBJ2-1	-	CASSPGASRNEQFF	TGTGCCAGCTCACCGGGAGCGTCCCGCAATGAGCAGTTCTTC
-	TRBV2	TRBJ2-1	-	CASSRSWFEQFF	TGTGCCAGCAGTCGGTCTTGGTTTGAGCAGTTCTTC
-	TRBV7-8	TRBJ1-4	-	CASSLLTPPNEKLFF	TGTGCCAGCAGCTTACTTACCCCCCCTAATGAAAAACTGTTTTTT
-	TRBV6-5	TRBJ1-6	-	CASSNIPYNSPLHF	TGTGCCAGCAGTAATATCCCCTATAATTCACCCCTCCACTTT
-	TRBV9	TRBJ1-3	-	CASSPGFPEDTIYF	TGTGCCAGCAGCCCGGGGTTCCCGGAGGACACCATATATTTT
-	TRBV7-2	TRBJ1-1	TRBD1	CASSLDIPGTVNTEAFF	TGTGCCAGCAGCTTAGACATCCCCGGGACAGTAAACACTGAAGCTTTCTTT
-	TRBV6-5	TRBJ1-2	-	CESRGRNYGYTF	TGCGAGTCGAGGGGCAGGAACTATGGCTACACCTTC
-	TRBV12-3/TRBV12-4	TRBJ1-5	-	CASRGQPGQPQHF	TGTGCCAGCAGGGGGCAGCCAGGTCAGCCCCAGCATTTT
once	TRBV24-1	TRBJ2-1	TRBD2	CATSEGSSGRTEQFF	TGTGCCACCAGTGAAGGGTCTAGCGGGAGGACTGAGCAGTTCTTC
-	TRBV9	TRBJ2-1	TRBD2	CASSKGAGGALFLNEQFF	TGTGCCAGCAGCAAAGGGGCGGGAGGAGCCCTTTTTCTAAATGAGCAGTTCTTC
-	TRBV7-9	TRBJ2-3	TRBD1	CASSLAYRGSTDTQYF	TGTGCCAGCAGCTTAGCTTACAGGGGAAGCACAGATACGCAGTATTTT
-	TRBV19	TRBJ1-1	-	CASSDSTGAGTEAFF	TGTGCCAGTAGTGACTCGACAGGAGCGGGCACTGAAGCTTTCTTT
once	TRBV5-6	TRBJ2-3	-	CASSLLTDTQYF	TGTGCCAGCAGCTTGCTCACAGATACGCAGTATTTT
few	TRBV27	TRBJ1-4	-	CASGPTPRASNEKLFF	TGTGCCAGCGGACCCACACCCCGTGCCTCTAATGAAAAACTGTTTTTT
-	TRBV5-6	TRBJ2-6	-	CASSTKGAGANVLTF	TGTGCCAGCAGCACAAAGGGGGCTGGGGCCAACGTCCTGACTTTC
once	TRBV6-1	TRBJ1-5	-	CASSEFEGYNQPQHF	TGTGCCAGCAGTGAATTTGAGGGTTACAATCAGCCCCAGCATTTT
-	TRBV27	TRBJ1-4	TRBD1	CASRIRQGATNEKLFF	TGTGCCAGCAGGATACGGCAGGGGGCAACTAATGAAAAACTGTTTTTT
-	TRBV20-1	TRBJ1-6	-	CSAAYMRPLHF	TGCAGTGCTGCTTATATGCGACCCCTCCACTTT
-	TRBV2	TRBJ2-2	-	CASSPGGDLAGELFF	TGTGCCAGCAGTCCAGGGGGGGATTTAGCCGGGGAGCTGTTTTTT
-	TRBV29-1	TRBJ2-1	TRBD1	CSVNPGKGASSYNEQFF	TGCAGCGTTAATCCAGGGAAGGGGGCTAGCTCCTACAATGAGCAGTTCTTC
-	TRBV5-1	TRBJ2-3	-	CASSLHPSTDTQYF	TGCGCCAGCAGCTTACACCCTAGCACAGATACGCAGTATTTT
-	TRBV5-1	TRBJ1-6	TRBD1	CASNRGRIGSPLHF	TGCGCCAGCAACAGGGGGCGGATCGGTTCACCCCTCCACTTT
-	TRBV19	TRBJ1-6	-	CANQRQSASSYNSPLHF	TGTGCCAACCAGCGGCAGAGCGCTAGCTCCTATAATTCACCCCTCCACTTT
-	TRBV5-4	TRBJ1-5	-	CASSLNPSQPQHF	TGTGCCAGCAGCTTGAACCCTAGTCAGCCCCAGCATTTT
-	TRBV4-2	TRBJ2-5	TRBD2	CASSQDFPSGDLSETQYF	TGTGCCAGCAGCCAAGATTTCCCTAGCGGGGATCTGTCAGAGACCCAGTACTTC
-	TRBV6-6	TRBJ1-4	TRBD1	CASSYQGANEKLFF	TGTGCCAGCAGTTACCAGGGGGCGAATGAAAAACTGTTTTTT
-	TRBV18	TRBJ1-1	TRBD1	CASSPTYGGGGFTEAFF	TGTGCCAGCTCACCTACGTATGGAGGGGGCGGTTTCACTGAAGCTTTCTTT
-	TRBV9	TRBJ1-4	TRBD1	CASSRDRDEKLFF	TGTGCCAGCAGCCGGGACAGGGACGAAAAACTGTTTTTT
-	TRBV14	TRBJ2-3	TRBD2	CASSPGTTSGSDTQYF	TGTGCCAGCAGCCCTGGGACGACTAGCGGGAGCGATACGCAGTATTTT
-	TRBV7-9	TRBJ2-2	TRBD1	CASSLGQGRPTGELFF	TGTGCCAGCAGCTTAGGACAGGGACGGCCCACCGGGGAGCTGTTTTTT
-	TRBV15	TRBJ1-4	-	CATSRERSGSEYYANEKLFF	TGTGCCACCAGCAGAGAAAGGTCAGGGAGCGAGTATTATGCTAATGAAAAACTGTTTTTT
-	TRBV6-5	TRBJ1-4	-	CASSPTYGVNEKLFF	TGTGCCAGCAGCCCGACGTACGGGGTGAATGAAAAACTGTTTTTT
few	TRBV15	TRBJ1-5	TRBD1	CATSRSQGDQPQHF	TGTGCCACCAGCAGAAGTCAGGGGGATCAGCCCCAGCATTTT
-	TRBV5-1	TRBJ2-2	TRBD1	CASSTGTANTGELFF	TGCGCCAGCAGCACAGGGACAGCGAACACCGGGGAGCTGTTTTTT
-	TRBV7-2	TRBJ1-1	TRBD1	CASRRDRVGSTEAFF	TGTGCCAGCAGACGCGACAGGGTTGGGTCCACTGAAGCTTTCTTT
-	TRBV5-1	TRBJ2-1	-	CASSLGGSTYNEQFF	TGCGCCAGCAGCTTGGGGGGTTCGACCTACAATGAGCAGTTCTTC
-	TRBV5-8	TRBJ2-5	TRBD2	CASTQGLAGVQETQYF	TGTGCCAGCACCCAAGGACTAGCGGGAGTCCAAGAGACCCAGTACTTC
-	TRBV9	TRBJ2-7	TRBD1	CASSPLSQGACEQYF	TGTGCCAGCAGCCCATTGTCACAGGGGGCTTGTGAGCAGTACTTC
-	TRBV29-1	TRBJ2-3	-	CSVGPYGTDTQYF	TGCAGCGTTGGCCCCTATGGCACAGATACGCAGTATTTT
once	TRBV3-1/TRBV3-2	TRBJ1-1	-	CASSQGVSRGFGTEAFF	TGTGCCAGCAGCCAAGGAGTATCCAGGGGCTTTGGGACTGAAGCTTTCTTT
-	TRBV24-1	TRBJ1-5	TRBD1	CATSVGQGDQPQHF	TGTGCCACCAGTGTAGGCCAGGGGGACCAGCCCCAGCATTTT
-	TRBV20-1	TRBJ1-5	TRBD1	CSASSAPGGYNQPQHF	TGCAGTGCTAGTTCCGCCCCAGGGGGTTACAATCAGCCCCAGCATTTT
-	TRBV15	TRBJ1-6	-	CATSTGRGNNSPLHF	TGTGCCACCAGCACGGGCAGGGGTAATAATTCACCCCTCCACTTT
-	TRBV4-2	TRBJ1-1	-	CASSQERLSNTEAFF	TGTGCCAGCAGCCAAGAGAGGTTATCGAACACTGAAGCTTTCTTT